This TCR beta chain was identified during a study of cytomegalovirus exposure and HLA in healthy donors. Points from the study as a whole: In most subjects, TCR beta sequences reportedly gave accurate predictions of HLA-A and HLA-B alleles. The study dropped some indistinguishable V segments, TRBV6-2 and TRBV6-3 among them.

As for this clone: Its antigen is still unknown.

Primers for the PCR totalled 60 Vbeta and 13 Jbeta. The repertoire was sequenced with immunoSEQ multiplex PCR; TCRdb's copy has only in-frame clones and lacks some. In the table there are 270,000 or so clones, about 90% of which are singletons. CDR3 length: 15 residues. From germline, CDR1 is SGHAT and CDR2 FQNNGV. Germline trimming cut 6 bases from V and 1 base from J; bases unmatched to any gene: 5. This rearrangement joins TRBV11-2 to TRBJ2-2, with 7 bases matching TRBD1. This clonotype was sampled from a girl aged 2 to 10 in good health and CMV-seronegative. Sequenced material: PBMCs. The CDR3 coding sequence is TGTGCCAGCAGGCTAGGACAGGTGAACACCGGGGAGCTGTTTTTT. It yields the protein CASRLGQVNTGELFF.